This T cell receptor (beta chain) was captured by sequencing in a study of T cell responses to AZD1222 COVID-19 vaccine. General study results and limits: Baseline antibody screening turned up just a handful of seropositive AZD1222 recipients. Variant regions that are unmutated are reportedly the target of nearly half of spike-specific TCRs. In a largely white British group with more females than males, clonal diversity was possibly underestimated.

Some clones are missing from TCRdb's copy, which holds only in-frame ones; the method was immunoSEQ multiplex PCR. The table shows about 47,000 clones, with 70% to 85% occurring only once. Looked up from germline, CDR1 is SGHDT and CDR2 is YYEEEE. There are 14 residues in the CDR3. The J segment lost 0 bases and the V segment lost 4 bases, leaving 4 bases of the junction unmatched. A remark on this clone: Its antigen is unknown.

Here the sequenced sample was peripheral blood, taken on day 0 of MenACWY control vaccination. This receptor was identified in an adult in good health. This chain joins TRBV5-6 and TRBJ2-7; 7 nucleotides agree with TRBD2. CDR3 bases: TGTGCCAGCAGCGTGCGGGGGAGCTCCTACGAGCAGTACGTC. This translates into CASSVRGSSYEQYV.